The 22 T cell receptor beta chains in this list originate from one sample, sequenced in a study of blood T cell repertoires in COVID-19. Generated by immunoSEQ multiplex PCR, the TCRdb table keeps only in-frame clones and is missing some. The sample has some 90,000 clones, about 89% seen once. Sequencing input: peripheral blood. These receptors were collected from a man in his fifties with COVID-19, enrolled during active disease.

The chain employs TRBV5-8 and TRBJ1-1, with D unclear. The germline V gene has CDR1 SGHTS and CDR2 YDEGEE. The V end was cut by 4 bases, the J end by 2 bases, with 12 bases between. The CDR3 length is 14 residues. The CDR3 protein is CASSMDRGNTEAFF. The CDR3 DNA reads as TGTGCCAGCAGCATGGATCGGGGTAACACTGAAGCTTTCTTT.

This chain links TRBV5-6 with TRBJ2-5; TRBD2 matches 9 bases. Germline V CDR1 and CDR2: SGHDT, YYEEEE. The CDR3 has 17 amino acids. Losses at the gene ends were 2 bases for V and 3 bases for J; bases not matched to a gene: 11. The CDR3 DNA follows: TGTGCCAGCAGCTTCGCTCTGGTTAGCGGGGGCGAAGAGACCCAGTACTTC. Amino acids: CASSFALVSGGEETQYF. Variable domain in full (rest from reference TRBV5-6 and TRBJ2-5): DAGVTQSPTHLIKTRGQQVTLRCSPKSGHDTVSWYQQALGQGPQFIFQYYEEEERQRGNFPDRFSGHQFPNYSSELNVNALLLGDSALYLCASSFALVSGGEETQYFGPGTRLLVL.

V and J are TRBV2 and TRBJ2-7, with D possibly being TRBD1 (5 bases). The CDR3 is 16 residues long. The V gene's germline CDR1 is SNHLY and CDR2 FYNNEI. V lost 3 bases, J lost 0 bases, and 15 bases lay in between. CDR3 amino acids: CASSDGASRSSYEQYF. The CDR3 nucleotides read TGTGCCAGCAGTGATGGGGCTTCCCGGTCCTCCTACGAGCAGTACTTC. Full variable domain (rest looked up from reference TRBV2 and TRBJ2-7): EPEVTQTPSHQVTQMGQEVILRCVPISNHLYFYWYRQILGQKVEFLVSFYNNEISEKSEIFDDQFSVERPDGSNFTLKIRSTKLEDSAMYFCASSDGASRSSYEQYFGPGTRLTVT.

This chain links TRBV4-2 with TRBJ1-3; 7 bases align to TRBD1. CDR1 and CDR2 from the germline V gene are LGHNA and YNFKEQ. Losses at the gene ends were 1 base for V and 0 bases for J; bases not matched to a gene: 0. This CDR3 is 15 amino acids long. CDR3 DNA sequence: TGTGCCAGCAGCCAAGGGGACAGCTCTGGAAACACCATATATTTT. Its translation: CASSQGDSSGNTIYF.

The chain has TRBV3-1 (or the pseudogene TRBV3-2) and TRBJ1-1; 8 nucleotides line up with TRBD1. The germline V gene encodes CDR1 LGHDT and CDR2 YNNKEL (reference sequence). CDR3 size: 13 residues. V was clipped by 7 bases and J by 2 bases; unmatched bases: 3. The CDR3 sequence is CASKQGDNTEAFF. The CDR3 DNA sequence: TGTGCCAGCAAACAGGGGGACAACACTGAAGCTTTCTTT.

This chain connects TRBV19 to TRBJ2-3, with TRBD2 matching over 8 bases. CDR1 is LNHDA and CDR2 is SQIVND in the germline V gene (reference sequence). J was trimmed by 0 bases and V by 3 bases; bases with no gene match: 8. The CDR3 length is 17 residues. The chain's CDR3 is CASSIRFGGGSTDTQYF. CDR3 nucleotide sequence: TGTGCCAGTAGTATTCGTTTCGGCGGGGGGAGCACAGATACGCAGTATTTT.

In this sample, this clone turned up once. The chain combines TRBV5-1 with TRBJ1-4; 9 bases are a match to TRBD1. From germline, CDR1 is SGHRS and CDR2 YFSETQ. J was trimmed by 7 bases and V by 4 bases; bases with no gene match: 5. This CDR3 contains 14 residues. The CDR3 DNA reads TGCGCCAGCAGCCCCTCGGGACAGGGTGAAAAACTGTTTTTT. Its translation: CASSPSGQGEKLFF.

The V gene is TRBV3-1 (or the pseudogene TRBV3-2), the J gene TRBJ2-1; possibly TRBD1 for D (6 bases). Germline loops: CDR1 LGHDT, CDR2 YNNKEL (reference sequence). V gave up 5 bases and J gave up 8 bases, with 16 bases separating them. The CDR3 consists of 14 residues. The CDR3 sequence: CASSAGLGGYEQFF. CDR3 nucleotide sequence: TGTGCCAGCAGCGCTGGATTAGGGGGATATGAGCAGTTCTTC.

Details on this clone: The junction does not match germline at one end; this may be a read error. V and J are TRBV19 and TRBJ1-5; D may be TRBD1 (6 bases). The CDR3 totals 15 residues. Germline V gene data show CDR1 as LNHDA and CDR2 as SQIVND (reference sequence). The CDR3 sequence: CASSMSTGLLLRWNF. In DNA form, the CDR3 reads TGTGCCAGTAGTATGTCGACAGGTCTGCTCCTCAGATGGAATTTT.

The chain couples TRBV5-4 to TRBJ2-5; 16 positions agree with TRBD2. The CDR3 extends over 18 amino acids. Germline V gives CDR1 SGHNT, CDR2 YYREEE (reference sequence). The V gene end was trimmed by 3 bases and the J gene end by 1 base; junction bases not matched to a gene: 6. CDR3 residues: CASSSGLAGGLAQETQYF. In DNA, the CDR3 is TGTGCCAGCAGCTCGGGACTAGCGGGGGGGCTGGCCCAAGAGACCCAGTACTTC.

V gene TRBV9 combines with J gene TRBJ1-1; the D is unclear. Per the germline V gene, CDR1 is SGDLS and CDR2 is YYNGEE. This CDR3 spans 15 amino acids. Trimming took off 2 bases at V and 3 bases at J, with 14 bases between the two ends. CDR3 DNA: TGTGCCAGCAGCGTTAGGGCAGCCGGGGACACTGAAGCTTTCTTT. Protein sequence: CASSVRAAGDTEAFF. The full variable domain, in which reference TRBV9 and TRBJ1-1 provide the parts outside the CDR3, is DSGVTQTPKHLITATGQRVTLRCSPRSGDLSVYWYQQSLDQGLQFLIQYYNGEERAKGNILERFSAQQFPDLHSELNLSSLELGDSALYFCASSVRAAGDTEAFFGQGTRLTVV.

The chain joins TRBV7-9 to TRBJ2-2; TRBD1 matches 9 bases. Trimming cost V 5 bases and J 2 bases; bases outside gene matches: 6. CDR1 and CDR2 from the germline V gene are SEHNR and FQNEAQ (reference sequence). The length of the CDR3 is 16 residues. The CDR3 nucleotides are TGTGCCAGCAGCGTGCCGGGACAGGGAAACACCGGGGAGCTGTTTTTT. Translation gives CASSVPGQGNTGELFF.

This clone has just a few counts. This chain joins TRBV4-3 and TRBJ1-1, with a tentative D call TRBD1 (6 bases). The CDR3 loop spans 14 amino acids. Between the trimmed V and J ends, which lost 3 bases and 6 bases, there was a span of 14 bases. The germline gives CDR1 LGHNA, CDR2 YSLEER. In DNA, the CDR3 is TGCGCCAGCAGCCACCGGGACAAGAAGGCTGAAGCTTTCTTT. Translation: CASSHRDKKAEAFF.

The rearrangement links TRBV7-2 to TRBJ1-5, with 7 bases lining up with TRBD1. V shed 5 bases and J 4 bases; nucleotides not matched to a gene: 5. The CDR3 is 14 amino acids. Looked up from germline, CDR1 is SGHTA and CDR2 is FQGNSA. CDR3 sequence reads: CASSVQTGNQPQHF. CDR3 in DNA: TGTGCCAGCAGCGTACAGACAGGGAATCAGCCCCAGCATTTT.

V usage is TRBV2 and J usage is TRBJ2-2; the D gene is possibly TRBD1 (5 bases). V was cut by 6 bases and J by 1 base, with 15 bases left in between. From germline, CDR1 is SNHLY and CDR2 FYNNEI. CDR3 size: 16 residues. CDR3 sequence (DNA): TGTGCCAGCAGCCTTGATCGTACAGGGAACACCGGGGAGCTGTTTTTT. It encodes CASSLDRTGNTGELFF.

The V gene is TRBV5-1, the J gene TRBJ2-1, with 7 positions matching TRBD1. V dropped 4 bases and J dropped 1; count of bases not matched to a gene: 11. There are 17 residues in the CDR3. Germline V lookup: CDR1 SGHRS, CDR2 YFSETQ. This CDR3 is CASSPIRDRRSYNEQFF. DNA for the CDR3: TGCGCCAGCAGCCCGATCAGGGACAGACGTTCCTACAATGAGCAGTTCTTC.

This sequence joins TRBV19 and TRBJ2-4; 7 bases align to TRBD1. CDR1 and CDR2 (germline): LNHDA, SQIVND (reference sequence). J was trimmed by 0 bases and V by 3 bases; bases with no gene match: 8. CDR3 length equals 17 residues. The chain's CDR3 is CASSIQPGQIAKNIQYF. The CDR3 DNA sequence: TGTGCCAGTAGTATTCAGCCGGGACAGATAGCCAAAAACATTCAGTACTTC.

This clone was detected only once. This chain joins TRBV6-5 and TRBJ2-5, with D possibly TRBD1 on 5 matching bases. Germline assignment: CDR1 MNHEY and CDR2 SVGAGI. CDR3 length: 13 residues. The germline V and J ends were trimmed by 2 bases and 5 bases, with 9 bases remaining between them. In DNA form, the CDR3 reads TGTGCCAGCAGTTACGGCAGGGCGGAGACCCAGTACTTC. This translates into CASSYGRAETQYF.

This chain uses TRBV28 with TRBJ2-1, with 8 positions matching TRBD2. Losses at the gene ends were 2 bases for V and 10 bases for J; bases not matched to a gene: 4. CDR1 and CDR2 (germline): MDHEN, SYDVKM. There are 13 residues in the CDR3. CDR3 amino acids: CASSLGPSGEQFF. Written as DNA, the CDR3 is TGTGCCAGCAGTTTAGGTCCTAGCGGGGAGCAGTTCTTC. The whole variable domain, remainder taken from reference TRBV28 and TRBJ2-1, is DVKVTQSSRYLVKRTGEKVFLECVQDMDHENMFWYRQDPGLGLRLIYFSYDVKMKEKGDIPEGYSVSREKKERFSLILESASTNQTSMYLCASSLGPSGEQFFGPGTRLTVL.

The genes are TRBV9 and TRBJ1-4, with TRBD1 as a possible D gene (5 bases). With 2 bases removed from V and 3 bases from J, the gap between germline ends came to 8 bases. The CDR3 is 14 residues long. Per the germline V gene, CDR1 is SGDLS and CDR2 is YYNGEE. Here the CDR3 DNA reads TGTGCCAGCAGCGTTGGACAAGCTAATGAAAAACTGTTTTTT. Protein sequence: CASSVGQANEKLFF.

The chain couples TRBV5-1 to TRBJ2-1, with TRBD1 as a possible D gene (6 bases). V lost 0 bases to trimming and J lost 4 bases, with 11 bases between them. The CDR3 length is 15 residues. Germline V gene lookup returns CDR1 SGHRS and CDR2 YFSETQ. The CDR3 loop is CASSLAGDNYNEQFF. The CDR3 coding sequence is TGCGCCAGCAGCTTGGCAGGGGACAATTACAATGAGCAGTTCTTC.

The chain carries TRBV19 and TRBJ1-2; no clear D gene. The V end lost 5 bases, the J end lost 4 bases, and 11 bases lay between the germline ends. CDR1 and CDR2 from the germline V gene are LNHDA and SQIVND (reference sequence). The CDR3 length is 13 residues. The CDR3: CASSPGSPYGYTF. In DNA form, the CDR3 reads TGTGCCAGTAGTCCGGGAAGCCCCTATGGCTACACCTTC.